A selection of T cell receptor beta chains follows, all from one sample in a study of vaccination effects on CD4 cells after COVID-19. Only in-frame clones appear in the TCRdb table, and some are missing; sequencing was by immunoSEQ multiplex PCR. The data show more than 30,000 clones, roughly two thirds seen once. Their antigens are not known. The source material was CD4+ T cells from PBMCs cultured with HCoV-229E spike peptides, sampled before COVID-19 vaccination. These receptors all come from a human donor who received a COVID-19 vaccine. The CDR3 runs from the conserved cysteine through the conserved F or W. D genes are given only for firm matches. Rows may omit the clone size; those that give it use once, few, many or a size class.

NA	TRBD2	TRBV25-1	TRBJ2-2	TGTGCCAGCAGTGAATCGGGCGGGAGGGCCATCACCGGGGAGCTGTTTTTT	CASSESGGRAITGELFF
NA	NA	TRBV20-1	TRBJ1-2	TGCAGTGGCCTCTGGGCGGGTGGCTACACCTTC	CSGLWAGGYTF
NA	NA	TRBV18	TRBJ2-5	TGTGCCAGCTCAGCACAGAACCAAGAGACCCAGTACTTC	CASSAQNQETQYF
NA	NA	TRBV2	TRBJ2-3	TGTGCCAGCAGTGAGGTTTCTTTCTCCACAGATACGCAGTATTTT	CASSEVSFSTDTQYF
NA	NA	TRBV19	TRBJ2-3	TGTGCCAGTAGTATAGGCGTTTCACCACAAACCGATACGCAGTATTTT	CASSIGVSPQTDTQYF
NA	NA	TRBV20-1	TRBJ2-1	TGCAGTGCTAGAGATAGAGGACCTCAGTTCTTC	CSARDRGPQFF
NA	NA	TRBV9	TRBJ2-7	TGTGCCAGCAGCCCCCAACAGGGCTACGAGCAGTACTTC	CASSPQQGYEQYF
NA	NA	TRBV27	TRBJ2-5	TGTGCCAGCAGTTTATTCCCAGGGGGGAAGACCCAGTACTTC	CASSLFPGGKTQYF
once	NA	TRBV21-1	TRBJ1-4	TGTGCCAGCAGCAAAGGGGACAGGGAGGAGGAAAAACTGTTTTTT	CASSKGDREEEKLFF
NA	NA	TRBV4-1	TRBJ2-7	TGCGCCAGCAGCCCTACAGGGAGCTACGAGCAGTACTTC	CASSPTGSYEQYF
NA	TRBD1	TRBV28	TRBJ2-7	TGTGCCAGCAGCCCGACAGGGGTATACGAGCAGTACTTC	CASSPTGVYEQYF
NA	TRBD1	TRBV19	TRBJ1-3	TGTGCCAGTAGTCAAGGACAGGTCTCTGGAAACACCATATATTTT	CASSQGQVSGNTIYF
few	NA	TRBV24-1	TRBJ1-1	TGTGCCACCAGTGATTTCCGGGGTACTGAAGCTTTCTTT	CATSDFRGTEAFF
NA	TRBD1	TRBV4-1	TRBJ1-6	TGCGCCAGCAGCCGCGGGACAGCAAATTCACCCCTCCACTTT	CASSRGTANSPLHF
NA	NA	TRBV28	TRBJ1-2	TGTGCCAGCAGTTTAGGGACAAGTGGCTACACCTTC	CASSLGTSGYTF
few	NA	TRBV3-1/TRBV3-2	TRBJ1-5	TGTGCCAGCAGCCAAGCAGGTTTCCAGCCCCAGCATTTT	CASSQAGFQPQHF
few	NA	TRBV10-3	TRBJ1-2	TGTGCCATCAGTGAGGCAGGGAACTATGGCTACACCTTC	CAISEAGNYGYTF
NA	TRBD2	TRBV6-6	TRBJ2-1	TGTGCCAGCAGTTACTCGACTAGCGGGAGGTATGAGCAGTTCTTC	CASSYSTSGRYEQFF
few	TRBD1	TRBV24-1	TRBJ2-1	TGTGCCACCATGGGGACAGGGGGAAATGAGCAGTTCTTC	CATMGTGGNEQFF
NA	NA	TRBV19	TRBJ1-5	TGTGCCAGTAGTACGACCTGGGGGGGGATTAGCAATCAGCCCCAGCATTTT	CASSTTWGGISNQPQHF
NA	NA	TRBV25-1	TRBJ1-3	TGTGCCAGCAGTGACCACCGGGACCCCAAAGGAAACACCATATATTTT	CASSDHRDPKGNTIYF
NA	NA	TRBV7-2	TRBJ1-2	TGTGCCAGCAGCTTAGACGGAACCTATGGCTACACCTTC	CASSLDGTYGYTF
NA	NA	TRBV18	TRBJ2-2	TGTGCCAGCTCACCTGACACCGGGGAGCTGTTTTTT	CASSPDTGELFF
NA	TRBD1	TRBV7-9	TRBJ1-1	TGTGCCAGCAGCCCCCGGGACAGGGGAGGCACTGAAGCTTTCTTT	CASSPRDRGGTEAFF
NA	NA	TRBV10-3	TRBJ2-5	TGTGCCATCAGTGAGTCGAACAGCAAAGAGACCCAGTACTTC	CAISESNSKETQYF
NA	NA	TRBV7-2	TRBJ1-2	TGTGCCAGCAGCTTAGGAGGGGTCCGCGAGGCATATGGCTACACCTTC	CASSLGGVREAYGYTF
NA	TRBD2	TRBV11-3	TRBJ2-3	TGTGCCAGCAGCTTCGGCCTAGCGGGAGAAGGAAGCACAGATACGCAGTATTTT	CASSFGLAGEGSTDTQYF
NA	NA	TRBV5-6	TRBJ1-2	TGTGCCAGCAGGCGGGGTGACCCCGGTGGCTACACCTTC	CASRRGDPGGYTF
few	NA	TRBV12-5	TRBJ2-1	TGTGCTAGTGGTTTGGTACGTCTGAACAATGAGCAGTTCTTC	CASGLVRLNNEQFF
NA	NA	TRBV7-2	TRBJ2-2	TGTGCCAGCAGCTTATCGGCTACCGGGGAGCTGTTTTTT	CASSLSATGELFF
NA	TRBD2	TRBV11-3	TRBJ2-5	TGTGCCAGCAGCTTAGACCTCCGTCGGACTAGCGGGGGGGGCCCGCGGGAGACCCAGTACTTC	CASSLDLRRTSGGGPRETQYF
NA	TRBD2	TRBV2	TRBJ2-5	TGTGCCAGCACCCTCGGACTAGCGGAGACCCAGTACTTC	CASTLGLAETQYF
NA	NA	TRBV15	TRBJ2-7	TGTGCCACCAGCAGAGACGCTTCAAGAGGCGAGCAGTACTTC	CATSRDASRGEQYF
NA	NA	TRBV4-1	TRBJ1-2	TGCGCCAGCAGCCCCCGCCAGGCCCTCTATGGCTACACCTTC	CASSPRQALYGYTF
NA	NA	TRBV6-6	TRBJ1-2	TGTGCCAGCCGAACACAACCGGGGGCCCCCTATGGCTACACCTTC	CASRTQPGAPYGYTF
NA	NA	TRBV4-2	TRBJ2-5	TGTGCCAGCAGCCAAGGCCAGGGCAGGTCGGAGACCCAGTACTTC	CASSQGQGRSETQYF
NA	NA	TRBV7-2	TRBJ1-2	TGTGCCAGCAGCCTAACACGAAACTATGGCTACACCTTC	CASSLTRNYGYTF
NA	NA	TRBV7-8	TRBJ1-3	TGTGCCAGCAGCCCCAGGGGCTCTGGAAACACCATATATTTT	CASSPRGSGNTIYF
few	TRBD2	TRBV2	TRBJ2-3	TGTGCCAGCACCAAGCGGGGGCCCCTAGATACGCAGTATTTT	CASTKRGPLDTQYF
NA	TRBD2	TRBV5-1	TRBJ2-7	TGCGCCAGCAGCCGAGGGACTAGCGGCTACGAGCAGTACTTC	CASSRGTSGYEQYF
once	NA	TRBV5-1	TRBJ2-1	TGCGCCAGCAGCCGAGGGCAGGCGAGCCTTTACAATGAGCAGTTCTTC	CASSRGQASLYNEQFF
once	TRBD2	TRBV27	TRBJ2-3	TGTGCCAGCAGTAGGAAACCGGGACTACCAGATACGCAGTATTTT	CASSRKPGLPDTQYF
NA	NA	TRBV5-1	TRBJ2-1	TGCGCCAGCAGCCCTGCCCCCGGGGAGAGTGAGCAGTTCTTC	CASSPAPGESEQFF
few	NA	TRBV7-2	TRBJ1-3	TGTGCCAGCAGGGCCCCGGGGTATGGAAACACCATATATTTT	CASRAPGYGNTIYF
NA	NA	TRBV14	TRBJ1-1	TGTGCCAGCAGCCAGTGGCCCCGGACAGCTACAACTGAAGCTTTCTTT	CASSQWPRTATTEAFF
large	TRBD1	TRBV19	TRBJ1-5	TGTGCCAGTAGTATCCGGACAGGGGGCGCCGGGCAGCCCCAGCATTTT	CASSIRTGGAGQPQHF
NA	TRBD2	TRBV19	TRBJ2-2	TGTGCCAGTAGAAGCGGGGGGAACACCGGGGAGCTGTTTTTT	CASRSGGNTGELFF
NA	TRBD2	TRBV7-2	TRBJ2-1	TGTGCCAGCAGCTTAGCGACTAGCGGGGGGGCTGACAATGAGCAGTTCTTC	CASSLATSGGADNEQFF
few	NA	TRBV18	TRBJ1-2	TGTGCCAGCTCACCGACAGCCGCCCCTAACTATGGCTACACCTTC	CASSPTAAPNYGYTF
once	TRBD1	TRBV19	TRBJ1-2	TGTGCCAGTACCCCTACTGACAGGGGCTATGGCTACACCTTC	CASTPTDRGYGYTF
few	TRBD1	TRBV2	TRBJ1-5	TGTGCCAGCAGGGACAGGGAAGTTTGGAGCAATCAGCCCCAGCATTTT	CASRDREVWSNQPQHF
NA	NA	TRBV14	TRBJ2-3	TGTGCCAGCAGCCAACTCCCGAGAAGCACAGATACGCAGTATTTT	CASSQLPRSTDTQYF
NA	NA	TRBV5-6	TRBJ1-2	TGTGCCAGCAGTTACGGGACGAGATCGAGCTACACCTTC	CASSYGTRSSYTF
few	NA	TRBV14	TRBJ1-1	TGTGCCAGCAGCCAAGCCAGGAACACTGAAGCTTTCTTT	CASSQARNTEAFF
NA	TRBD1	TRBV2	TRBJ2-3	TGTGCCGCTGGGACAGGGACAGATACGCAGTATTTT	CAAGTGTDTQYF
few	NA	TRBV28	TRBJ1-2	TGTGCCAGCAGTTATAAGGCAGGTGGCTACACCTTC	CASSYKAGGYTF
NA	NA	TRBV19	TRBJ1-1	TGTGCCAGTAGTATAAAGGCGTGGAACACTGAAGCTTTCTTT	CASSIKAWNTEAFF
NA	TRBD2	TRBV5-1	TRBJ2-3	TGCGCCAGCAACCTGGGACTAGCGGGCCTAATGGGAGATACGCAGTATTTT	CASNLGLAGLMGDTQYF